Sequencing of this TCR beta chain was carried out in a study of T cell responses to AZD1222 COVID-19 vaccine. Background on the study: Second-dose schedules of about 4 or about 12 weeks were combined.

The CDR3 sequence is 14 residues long. Germline V gene sequence: CDR1 SEHNR, CDR2 FQNEAQ (reference sequence). Deletions cut 3 bases from V and 6 bases from J, with 13 bases between. Study-wide points: White British ancestry dominated among donors, who included more females, and clonal diversity was possibly underestimated.

Comment on this clone: What it binds is unknown.

Method: immunoSEQ multiplex PCR; TCRdb's copy keeps in-frame clones and lacks some. The sample lists about 160,000 clones, around 93% seen once, with 1.9% in the top ten. The chain is built from TRBV7-9 and TRBJ2-3, with TRBD2 as a possible D gene (5 bases). Specimen: peripheral blood, collected on day 0 of AZD1222 vaccination. The sequence derives from an adult in good health. CDR3 nucleotide sequence: TGTGCCAGCAGCTTGGTTGGACTTGCGGATACGCAGTATTTT. The encoded protein is CASSLVGLADTQYF.